The next 11 T cell receptor beta chains were all read from a single sample in a study of blood T cell repertoires in COVID-19. Repertoires were generated with immunoSEQ multiplex PCR, while TCRdb's copy carries only in-frame clones and drops some. The table lists more than 450,000 clones, approximately 86% of them singletons. The sample consisted of PBMCs or T cells enriched from blood (not recorded which). The receptors derive from a woman younger than 30 who had recovered from COVID-19.

Here the CDR3 DNA reads TGTGCCAGCAGCTTGGATCGAGGGAATGAGCAGTTCTTC. Residues: CASSLDRGNEQFF. The J gene is TRBJ2-1, the V gene TRBV7-8; TRBD2 might be the D (5 bases). The CDR3 covers 13 residues. Germline V gene sequence: CDR1 SGHVS, CDR2 FQNEAQ. Trimming shortened V by 3 bases and J by 7 bases, and 10 bases separated the two germline ends. The whole variable domain, filled in from reference TRBV7-8 and TRBJ2-1, reads GAGVSQSPRYKVAKRGQDVALRCDPISGHVSLFWYQQALGQGPEFLTYFQNEAQLDKSGLPSDRFFAERPEGSVSTLKIQRTQQEDSAVYLCASSLDRGNEQFFGPGTRLTVL.

The rearrangement links TRBV4-1 to TRBJ2-6; TRBD2 agrees at 12 bases. Germline V gene lookup returns CDR1 MGHRA and CDR2 YSYEKL. The CDR3 extends over 19 amino acids. The V gene end was trimmed by 0 bases and the J gene end by 2 bases; junction bases not matched to a gene: 5. The CDR3 region has the DNA TGCGCCAGCAGCCAAGATCAAGCTAGCGGGGGGGCTGGGGCCAACGTCCTGACTTTC. Translation: CASSQDQASGGAGANVLTF.

This chain links TRBV7-8 with TRBJ1-5, with unresolved D. The germline V gene has CDR1 SGHVS and CDR2 FQNEAQ. The CDR3 has 16 amino acids. V lost 4 bases and J lost 1, with 14 bases in between. Written as DNA, the CDR3 is TGTGCCAGCAGCTCCCGTTCTAGGAGGAGCAATCAGCCCCAGCATTTT. Translation gives CASSSRSRRSNQPQHF.

The chain joins TRBV15 to TRBJ1-5; 7 positions match TRBD1. The CDR3 totals 15 residues. Germline V gene sequence: CDR1 LNHNV, CDR2 YYDKDF (reference sequence). J was trimmed by 1 base and V by 3 bases; bases with no gene match: 3. The DNA of the CDR3 is TGTGCCACCAGCAGCCTGACAGGGAGCAATCAGCCCCAGCATTTT. Translating it yields CATSSLTGSNQPQHF.

This clone occurred once. This chain joins TRBV30 and TRBJ1-4; maybe TRBD1 (6 bases). The V gene's germline CDR1 is GTSNPN and CDR2 SVGIG (reference sequence). V was clipped by 5 bases and J by 7 bases, with 20 bases between them. CDR3 length equals 15 residues. Written as DNA, the CDR3 is TGTGCCTGGGGCTTGCTAGGGCAGGGGATTGAAAAACTGTTTTTT. This codes for CAWGLLGQGIEKLFF.

V usage is TRBV2 and J usage is TRBJ1-2; 9 bases are shared with TRBD1. The CDR3 contains 17 residues. Per germline, CDR1 SNHLY and CDR2 FYNNEI. Trimming at V came to 5 bases and at J to 0 bases, leaving 10 bases not matched to a gene. This CDR3 is CASSPFRDRDPNYGYTF. DNA of the CDR3: TGTGCCAGCAGTCCCTTCCGGGACAGGGACCCTAACTATGGCTACACCTTC.

The chain recombines TRBV7-8 with TRBJ1-6; 11 bases fit TRBD1. The V gene's germline CDR1 is SGHVS and CDR2 FQNEAQ. The CDR3 spans 18 residues. V trimming: 5 bases; J trimming: 4 bases; junction bases outside the gene matches: 10. CDR3 sequence (DNA): TGTGCCAGCAGCGTACACGGGACAGGGGGTTTGTATAATTCACCCCTCCACTTT. Its translation: CASSVHGTGGLYNSPLHF.

This clone was observed a few times. The chain couples TRBV10-1 to TRBJ2-7; 9 bases fit TRBD2. Trimming took 0 bases from V and 10 from J; bases not matched to a gene: 4. CDR1 is WNHNN and CDR2 is SYGVQD in the germline V gene (reference sequence). This CDR3 comprises 13 residues. CDR3: CASSESLSGGQYF. DNA for the CDR3: TGCGCCAGCAGTGAGTCGCTTAGCGGGGGACAGTACTTC.

A few counts support this clone. V is TRBV4-1 and J is TRBJ1-1; no definite D call. The CDR3 has 12 amino acids. V gave up 4 bases and J gave up 5 bases, with 8 bases separating them. Germline loops: CDR1 MGHRA, CDR2 YSYEKL. Here the CDR3 reads CASSPAGTEAFF. CDR3 nucleotides: TGCGCCAGCAGCCCCGCGGGTACTGAAGCTTTCTTT.

The chain combines TRBV6-5 with TRBJ1-2; 8 bases match TRBD1. Germline CDR1 reads MNHEY; CDR2 reads SVGAGI. With V trimmed by 5 bases and J by 2 bases, 4 bases remained unmatched. CDR3 length: 14 residues. The CDR3 bases are TGTGCCAGCAGTCCCTACAGGGGGAACTATGGCTACACCTTC. Translating it yields CASSPYRGNYGYTF.

The chain has TRBV4-1 and TRBJ1-2; 10 positions agree with TRBD1. Germline trimming cut 4 bases from V and 4 bases from J; bases unmatched to any gene: 12. The CDR3 is 17 amino acids. Looked up from germline, CDR1 is MGHRA and CDR2 is YSYEKL. The CDR3 here is CASSLHLGGQGTYGYTF. In nucleotides, the CDR3 is TGCGCCAGCAGCCTCCATCTCGGGGGACAGGGGACCTATGGCTACACCTTC.